This T cell receptor (beta chain) was observed in a study of neoadjuvant anti-PD-1 for oral cavity cancer (dated by TCRdb to about 2021). Notes on the research overall: Before curative-intent surgical resection, most patients were given three to four biweekly doses of nivolumab at 3 mg/kg. The parent correlative cohort had eleven to twelve patients and a response rate of 30% to 35%. Patients with complete response, partial response or stable disease by RECIST 1.1 were defined as responders, whereas patients with progression were defined as non-responders. A fourth nivolumab dose was given around day 43 to patients without progression, and definitive surgical resection was performed in those patients on days 50-56.

Notes on this clone: What this receptor recognizes is not known. No much larger clone exists at a distance of one base, and base qualities are not known.

Counted from cysteine to phenylalanine, this CDR3 has 14 amino acids. Solely the CDR3 DNA is kept, with 42 bases framed from the first base. The germline V gene yields LGHNA for CDR1 and YNFKEQ for CDR2. Trimming accounts for 3 bases at V and 5 bases at J, while the number of junction bases matched to no gene is 5. The time point label of this sample denotes: before neoadjuvant nivolumab. The patients had newly diagnosed stage II-IVA oral cavity squamous cell carcinoma and had not received any prior systemic or radiation treatment. The cohort consisted of patients with HPV-negative, locally advanced oral cavity squamous cell carcinoma. No culture maintenance or expansion was done, as the peripheral blood mononuclear cells went straight to analysis. Samples were obtained from a longitudinal correlative study of a single-arm phase II trial of neoadjuvant nivolumab in oral cavity squamous cell carcinoma. Genomic DNA-based TCRbeta sequencing was performed on subject-matched pre- and post-treatment PBMCs and tumors from three responders and three non-responders. Peripheral blood mononuclear cells were collected before nivolumab treatment and again after treatment, at the time of surgery. The Maxwell RSC DNA from Cells kit was used to isolate genomic DNA from PBMCs.

For deep sequencing of PBMC libraries, mostly 450 to 500 ng of input genomic DNA was used, and six replicates were run per sample. TCRbeta libraries were prepared with the immunoSEQ hsTCRbeta kit according to the manufacturer's instructions. The finished libraries were brought together in one pool at approximately 3 nM, which was then read using an Illumina NovaSeq 6000 S4 flow cell. From the authors' description of their analysis: The immunoSEQ Analyzer handled quality control and preprocessing of the raw data. The analysis was restricted to productive rearrangements, with each unique CDR3 amino acid sequence defining a clonotype. Repertoire clonality was estimated as the Gini-Simpson index, which was calculated using the R package tcR. Student's t test was used to compare Gini indices, while Pearson correlation assessed associations with tumor size change. Entries here come from immuneACCESS through TCRdb and include only in-frame sequences with V and J called. Some clones fail to appear in such tables; in the studies checked, an unresolved V gene covers under half of the shortfall, and the cause of the remainder is unknown. V and J calls and clone size come straight from that table; D and trimming were deduced from the DNA. Counted in this sample were 60,000 to 75,000 clones; around 83% of them appeared once. Of the sample, approximately 3.6% is held by the ten largest clones.

The full study reports these points: After neoadjuvant nivolumab, T cell clonality (Gini index) in PBMCs was significantly higher in non-responders than in responders. Only a few patients per response group were included in the TCR analyses, and the authors called for validation in larger cohorts. A higher pretreatment blood Treg/Th17 ratio correlated with both higher pretreatment blood TCRbeta clonality and lower post-treatment tumor TCRbeta clonality.

The sequencing used PBMCs, collected before nivolumab (anti-PD-1) treatment. The clonotype comes from a person aged 35-80 years with oral cavity squamous cell carcinoma. Recombination connected TRBV4-2 to TRBJ2-5, with TRBD2 identical over 8 junction bases. The CDR3 protein: CASSHLAGLETQYF. The nucleotide sequence is TGTGCCAGCAGCCACCTAGCGGGCCTGGAGACCCAGTACTTC.